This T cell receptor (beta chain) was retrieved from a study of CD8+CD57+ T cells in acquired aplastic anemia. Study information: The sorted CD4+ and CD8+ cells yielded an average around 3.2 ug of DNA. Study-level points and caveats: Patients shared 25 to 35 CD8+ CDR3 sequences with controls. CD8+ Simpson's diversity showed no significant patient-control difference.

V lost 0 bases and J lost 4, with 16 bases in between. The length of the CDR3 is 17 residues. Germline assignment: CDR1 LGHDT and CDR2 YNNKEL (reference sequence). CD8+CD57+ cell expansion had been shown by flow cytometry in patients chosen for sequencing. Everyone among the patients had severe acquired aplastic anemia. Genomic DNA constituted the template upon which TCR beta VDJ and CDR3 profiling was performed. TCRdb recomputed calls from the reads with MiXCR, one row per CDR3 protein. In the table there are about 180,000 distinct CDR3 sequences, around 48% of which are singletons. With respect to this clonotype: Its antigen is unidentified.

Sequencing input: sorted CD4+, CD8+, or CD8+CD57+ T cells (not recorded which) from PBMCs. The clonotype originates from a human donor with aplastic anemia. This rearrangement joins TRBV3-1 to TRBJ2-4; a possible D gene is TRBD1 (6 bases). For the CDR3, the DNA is TGTGCCAGCAGCCAAGATTTTGGGGGCGCCGGGAAAAACATTCAGTACTTC. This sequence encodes CASSQDFGGAGKNIQYF.